Ten or more counts support the clone carrying this T cell receptor beta chain. What it recognizes is unknown. The cDNA was synthesized by means of template-switch 5'RACE, which was carried out with 10-nucleotide random UMIs. Via MiXCR, TCRdb re-called the 5' RACE reads, giving one row per CDR3 protein. The data hold 55,000 to 60,000 distinct CDR3 sequences, with 3% to 4.5% observed a single time. The data are from a study of neurological immune-mediated disorders. Findings of the study overall: The absence of shared CDR3 amino acid sequences among expanded clones across subjects suggests private repertoires in all groups.

The TCR comes from a young woman with multiple sclerosis. Source material: PBMCs.

The DNA for the CDR3 is TGCGCCAGCAGAGACAGGGAGTCAAAATTGAACACTGAAGCTTTCTTT. Its protein product is CASRDRESKLNTEAFF. The J gene is TRBJ1-1, the V gene TRBV4-1, with 7 bases aligning to TRBD1. The CDR3 loop spans 16 amino acids. The V gene end was trimmed by 6 bases and the J gene end by 0 bases; junction bases not matched to a gene: 10. Germline V CDR1 and CDR2: MGHRA, YSYEKL.